This T cell receptor beta chain was captured in a study of cytomegalovirus exposure and HLA in healthy donors (dated by TCRdb to the late 2010s). Study-wide context: According to an earlier analysis of 587 of the donors, about 179 million T cells yielded 117 million unique TCR beta sequences and around 300 Gb of sequence data. HLA typing included class I and class II loci at four-digit resolution. Donor age, sex, ethnicity and CMV serostatus were collected together with the repertoire data. To predict cytomegalovirus infection status, the study brought together high-throughput TCR immunosequencing, statistical association of individual TCRs with disease status, and machine learning. Among 398 genotyped donors of the cohort, an average of around 240,000 unique TCR beta nucleotide sequences were sequenced per donor, around 20% of them non-productive. The study aimed to test whether cataloging public T cell receptors could reveal signatures of past pathogen exposure. The study profiled the T cell repertoires of 500 to 800 subjects by immunosequencing and related them to cytomegalovirus serostatus. A later analysis re-analyzed previously published TCR beta repertoires from about 730 donors and added high-resolution HLA genotyping to study TCR occurrence patterns. About 280 gigabases of sequencing data and approximately 85 million unique TCR sequences were included in an early release covering roughly 600 HLA-typed donors. In a later genetic analysis, genome-wide SNP genotypes for about 65% of the roughly 670 donors were used, and that subset was treated as a discovery cohort. Because of strong linkage in the cohort, roughly five DR-DQ haplotypes were treated as single units for association and clustering. The number of donors typed differed by locus, with about 629-640 for A, B, C, DRB1 and DQB1, roughly 520 for DQA1, nearly 610 for DPA1, and some 440 for DPB1. Among the approximately 420 genotyped donors, around 81% belonged to the genetic ancestry cluster associated with self-reported Caucasian donors. In the later analysis, no new phenotypic data were used to find candidate immune exposures; instead, reliance was placed on TCR beta sequences and their occurrence across donors. Every repertoire in the discovery cohort had been generated on one and the same sequencing platform. An earlier analysis of around 640 of the donors used high-throughput TCR beta sequencing to judge whether each TCR beta V gene segment behaved as functional or pseudogenic. Besides the first cohort of roughly 660 subjects, a separate validation cohort made up of roughly 120 different subjects was used.

Libraries were prepared through the immunoSEQ multiplex PCR assay. For the multiplex PCR, a mixture combining 60 forward primers for TCR Vbeta segments and 13 reverse primers for TCR Jbeta segments was used. The CDR3 region of rearranged TCR beta genes was amplified from genomic DNA with a multiplex PCR assay. The Illumina HiSeq System was used to sequence the amplified TCR beta libraries as 87-base-pair reads. As for the authors' bioinformatics: Across the roughly 600 repertoires, a later analysis counted 60 million to 90 million unique TCR beta chains, 9 million to 14 million of which were shared by at least two donors. Raw reads were error-corrected and collapsed into unique sequences with a nearest-neighbor algorithm that merged closely related sequences to remove PCR and sequencing errors. V, D and J gene segments were assigned by aligning CDR3 sequences to IMGT reference sequences. For a sequence to be retained, a match of at least six nucleotides was required to both a V gene segment and a J gene segment. A rearrangement was called productive if the CDR3 had no stop codons and remained in frame with V and J, and every other rearrangement was called non-productive. Following IMGT convention, CDR3 was defined as the stretch from the second conserved V-encoded cysteine to the conserved J-encoded phenylalanine. In an earlier analysis of 550 to 650 of the donors, sequences lacking an unambiguous match to a single V gene segment were excluded. In an earlier analysis of 587 of the donors, V segments were called functional above 56.7% productive rearrangements and were called segregating when the between-donor standard deviation exceeded 5%. A statistical classification framework was built for diagnosing cytomegalovirus status from the catalog of TCR beta chain sequences. A later analysis assigned V and J genes by comparing TCR nucleotide sequences with IMGT/GENE-DB human TR gene sequences. The TCRdist pipeline was used in a later analysis to assign CDR3 sequences and most-parsimonious VDJ recombination scenarios. In a later analysis, each TCR beta chain was defined by its CDR3 amino acid sequence together with its V-gene family, and reads without a unique V-gene family were excluded. A later analysis removed 592 highly shared, low-generation-probability nucleotide sequences to deal with suspected cross-contamination and a sequencing artifact. For each public chain, a later analysis derived a clonal expansion index from normalized ranks of inferred template counts within each repertoire. In a later analysis, generation probabilities were computed using a VDJ recombination model fitted to out-of-frame rearrangements, and the results were checked against IGoR. In a later analysis, TCR-TCR, TCR-HLA and TCR-CMV co-occurrence was scored with hypergeometric tests, and a repertoire-size bias correction was applied to TCR pairs. In a later analysis, false discovery rates were estimated by permuting HLA or CMV assignments 20 times. In a later analysis, co-occurring TCRs were grouped with DBSCAN, and TCRdist sequence similarity was added when clustering was performed within HLA-allele-positive subsets. Repertoires with fewer than 30,000 or more than 120,000 public chains, plus five repertoires with anomalous nucleotide sharing, were excluded from co-occurrence clustering. TCRdb took this table from immuneACCESS and kept in-frame rearrangements with V and J called. Such tables lack part of the clones; where checked against another copy, unresolved V genes explain under half of the gap, and the rest is unexplained. Clone size and V and J calls were adopted from that table, with D and trimming inferred from the DNA. The table for this sample lists roughly 150,000 clones; approximately 77% of them were counted only once. About 2.3% of the sample goes to the ten largest clones.

Details on this clone: It lacks a known antigen. Per-nucleotide qualities are absent, and no much larger clonotype sits a single base away.

The cohort comprised 670 or so healthy bone marrow donors. At the time of sampling, all cohort members were nominally healthy, though unrecorded immune exposures were likely present. The donor tested CMV seronegative and was one of the 352 seronegative cohort members. A peripheral blood sample was collected from each donor, and TCR beta sequencing was performed on peripheral blood mononuclear cells. The Qiagen DNeasy Blood Extraction Kit was used to extract genomic DNA from the blood cell samples. Findings and caveats that apply to the study as a whole: In this cohort, only TCR beta chains were sequenced, and detectable features were limited by the absence of alpha or paired-chain data. A cluster of highly shared sequence variants was judged likely to be a technical artifact of the sequencing pipeline. For the cohort, immune exposure information was limited to CMV serostatus. In a later analysis, most CMV-associated TCR beta chains were found to appear HLA-restricted, with HLA associations seemingly driven largely by CMV exposure. According to the authors, the approach could potentially be generalized to other disease states and immunological phenotypes. Compared with the approximately 700-donor mean, donors in an Asian-associated ancestry cluster had fewer N-insertions in productive TCRs, according to a later genetic analysis. An earlier analysis of approximately 540 of the donors showed that most TCR beta V segments appeared in productive rearrangements either about 87% or about 30% of the time, which broadly matched IMGT annotations. A later analysis reported that several top co-occurrence clusters appeared linked to parvovirus B19, influenza, CMV and Epstein-Barr virus. Cytomegalovirus status was reported to be diagnosed by the classifier with high specificity and sensitivity in both the original and validation cohorts. The study gave a list of some 150 TCR beta chains associated with cytomegalovirus. In vitro tests confirmed that a few of the cytomegalovirus-associated TCR beta chains recognize cytomegalovirus antigens. A later analysis found that TCR association rates varied across HLA loci, with DRB1 alleles showing the most associated TCRs and HLA-C alleles the fewest. Specific HLA alleles were associated with over 15,000 TCR beta sequences at a false discovery rate of 0.05 in a later analysis. Roughly uniform sequencing depth across donors was assumed in presence/absence analyses, although this assumption may not hold. HLA typing was unavailable for some donors at each locus, so association tests used only the typed subset. The 87-base-pair reads could not distinguish some IMGT-functional V segments, including TRBV6-2 and TRBV6-3, so those segments were excluded. When HLA alleles, especially DR and DQ, strongly co-occurred, attributing TCR associations to individual alleles was difficult. A further reported finding was that TCR beta sequences accurately predicted the HLA-A and HLA-B alleles for most subjects in the first cohort. In a later analysis, HLA-associated TCR beta chains were found to be more clonally expanded and to have lower generation probabilities than equally common non-associated chains. Linkage disequilibrium might explain the correlated functional status among segregating V segments, but an unknown experimental factor could not be excluded. A later genetic analysis associated a missense DCLRE1C variant with V-gene and J-gene trimming of TCR beta chains, and an independent cohort replicated the association. Because counts were too low, seventeen rarely observed V segments, including chromosome 9 orphons, were excluded from the earlier analysis of several hundred of the donors. While some public TCRs were present in many individuals, most TCR sequences turned up only very rarely across donors.

CDR1 and CDR2, looked up from the germline V gene, are SQVTM and ANQGSEA. The CDR3 starts with the cysteine, ends with the phenylalanine, and has 14 residues. CDR3 DNA is the only sequence kept; it has 42 bases, read in frame from the first base. Trimming accounts for 4 bases at V and 9 bases at J, while the number of junction bases matched to no gene is 10. The sequence was obtained from a female donor in good health and CMV-seronegative. Recombination joined TRBV29-1 with TRBJ2-7, with 12 bases matching TRBD1. The sample consisted of PBMCs. The bases read TGCAGCGTTGCAGCAGGGACAGGGGGCGACGGGCAGTACTTC. Translated, it gives CSVAAGTGGDGQYF.